This T cell receptor (beta chain) came from a study of cytomegalovirus exposure and HLA in healthy donors. Overall study: Of around 410 genotyped donors, roughly 81% grouped in the Caucasian-associated ancestry cluster. Overall study findings and caveats: Most TCR sequences were uncommon, yet certain public TCRs appeared in many donors. Excluded: some indistinguishable V segments such as TRBV6-2 and TRBV6-3.

Per germline, CDR1 LNHDA and CDR2 SQIVND (reference sequence). The ends lost 3 bases at V and 2 bases at J; junction bases unmatched: 6. The CDR3 extends over 17 amino acids. As concerns this clone: The antigen remains undetermined.

Nominal health characterized the donors when sampled, though unrecorded immune exposures were likely. PCR was performed using 60 Vbeta and 13 Jbeta primers. TCRdb keeps only in-frame clones here, not all; method: immunoSEQ multiplex PCR. The sample has fewer than 150,000 clones, roughly 78% seen once. The clonotype was recovered from a man aged 25-45 years in good health and CMV-seronegative. This chain joins TRBV19 and TRBJ2-3; 12 bases agree with TRBD2. The sample was PBMCs. CDR3 nucleotides: TGTGCCAGTAGTATCCGAGGACTAGCGGGAATCACAGATACGCAGTATTTT. It yields the protein CASSIRGLAGITDTQYF.